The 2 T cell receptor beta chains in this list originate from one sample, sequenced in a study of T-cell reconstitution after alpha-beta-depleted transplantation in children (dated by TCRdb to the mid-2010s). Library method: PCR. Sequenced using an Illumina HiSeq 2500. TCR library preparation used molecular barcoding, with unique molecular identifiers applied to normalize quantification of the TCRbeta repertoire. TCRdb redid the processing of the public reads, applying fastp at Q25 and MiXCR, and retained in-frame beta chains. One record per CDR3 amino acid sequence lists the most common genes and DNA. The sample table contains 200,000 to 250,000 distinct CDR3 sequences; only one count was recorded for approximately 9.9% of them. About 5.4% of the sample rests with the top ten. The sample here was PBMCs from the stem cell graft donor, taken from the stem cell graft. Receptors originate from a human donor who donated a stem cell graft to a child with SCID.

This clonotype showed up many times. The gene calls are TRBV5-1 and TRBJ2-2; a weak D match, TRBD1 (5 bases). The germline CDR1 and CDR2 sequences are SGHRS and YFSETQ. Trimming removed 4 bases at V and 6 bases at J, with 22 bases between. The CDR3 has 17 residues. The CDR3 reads CASSPTPQGRWSGELFF. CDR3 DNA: TGCGCCAGCAGCCCCACCCCCCAGGGCCGTTGGTCCGGGGAGCTGTTTTTT.

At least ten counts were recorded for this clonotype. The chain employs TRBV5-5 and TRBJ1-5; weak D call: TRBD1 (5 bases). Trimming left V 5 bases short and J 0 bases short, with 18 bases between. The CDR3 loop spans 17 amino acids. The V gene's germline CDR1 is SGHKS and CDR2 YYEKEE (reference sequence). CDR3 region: CASSRGRRELSNQPQHF. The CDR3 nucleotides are TGTGCCAGCAGTCGGGGACGGAGGGAACTTAGCAATCAGCCCCAGCATTTT.